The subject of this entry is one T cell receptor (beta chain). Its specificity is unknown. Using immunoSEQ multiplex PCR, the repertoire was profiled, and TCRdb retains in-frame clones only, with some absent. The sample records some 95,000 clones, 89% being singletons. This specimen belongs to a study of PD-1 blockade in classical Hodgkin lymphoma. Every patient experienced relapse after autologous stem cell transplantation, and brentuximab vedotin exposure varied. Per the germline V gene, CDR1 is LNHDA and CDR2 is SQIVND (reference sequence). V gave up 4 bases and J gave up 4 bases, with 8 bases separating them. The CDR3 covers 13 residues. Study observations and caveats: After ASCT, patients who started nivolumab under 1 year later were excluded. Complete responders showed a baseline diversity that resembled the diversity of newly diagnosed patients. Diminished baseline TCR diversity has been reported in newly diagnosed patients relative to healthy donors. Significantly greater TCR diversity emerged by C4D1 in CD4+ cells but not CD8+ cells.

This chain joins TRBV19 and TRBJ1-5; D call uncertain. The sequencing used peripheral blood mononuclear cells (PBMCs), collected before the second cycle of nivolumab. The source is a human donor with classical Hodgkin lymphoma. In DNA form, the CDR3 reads TGTGCCAGTAGTAGAAGGGAAAATCAGCCCCAGCATTTT. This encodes CASSRRENQPQHF. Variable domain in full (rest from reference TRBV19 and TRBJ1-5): DGGITQSPKYLFRKEGQNVTLSCEQNLNHDAMYWYRQDPGQGLRLIYYSQIVNDFQKGDIAEGYSVSREKKESFPLTVTSAQKNPTAFYLCASSRRENQPQHFGDGTRLSIL.